Below, 6 T cell receptor beta chains from the same sample are listed, as sequenced in a study of shared clonotypes between healthy human individuals. Some clones are missing from TCRdb's copy, which holds only in-frame ones; the method was immunoSEQ multiplex PCR. The repertoire holds more than 1.2 million clones, approximately 98.5% seen once, with about 0.35% in the top ten. Sequencing was done on a sample of naive CD4+ T cells sorted from blood. Subset of the sample: CD45RA+ positively selected. The source of these receptors is a man aged 25-40 years in good health.

In regard to this clone: The same CDR3 also results from other DNA sequences found in this sample. V gene TRBV19 combines with J gene TRBJ2-2; perhaps TRBD1 as D (5 bases). Per the germline V gene, CDR1 is LNHDA and CDR2 is SQIVND (reference sequence). Trimming stripped 2 bases from V and 0 bases from J, with 7 bases between. The CDR3 consists of 15 residues. The DNA for the CDR3 is TGTGCCAGTAGTATAAGGGGCGCGAACACCGGGGAGCTGTTTTTT. It translates to CASSIRGANTGELFF.

This clone was recorded once. The chain is built from TRBV5-1 and TRBJ2-7; weak D call: TRBD1 (5 bases). CDR1 is SGHRS and CDR2 is YFSETQ in the germline V gene. The CDR3 contains 14 residues. Trimming shortened V by 4 bases and J by 0 bases, and 11 bases separated the two germline ends. The CDR3 DNA is TGCGCCAGCAGCCCGGACACGAGCTCCTACGAGCAGTACTTC. Translating it yields CASSPDTSSYEQYF.

The J gene is TRBJ2-7, the V gene TRBV9; 12 bases map to TRBD2. CDR3 length: 15 residues. Germline assignment: CDR1 SGDLS and CDR2 YYNGEE. The V gene end was trimmed by 4 bases and the J gene end by 3 bases; junction bases not matched to a gene: 5. The CDR3 DNA reads TGTGCCAGCAGCACTCGGACTAGCGGGATCTACGAGCAGTACTTC. It is translated as CASSTRTSGIYEQYF.

This chain links TRBV19 with TRBJ2-7; TRBD1 aligns across 7 bases. V gave up 10 bases and J gave up 0 bases; unmatched junction bases: 9. CDR1 LNHDA and CDR2 SQIVND come from the germline V gene (reference sequence). The CDR3 length is 14 residues. CDR3 coding DNA: TGTGCCACCCGGGACAGCCAAAACTCCTACGAGCAGTACTTC. Translating it yields CATRDSQNSYEQYF.

The J gene is TRBJ2-7, the V gene TRBV29-1; perhaps TRBD2 as D (6 bases). Germline lookup yields CDR1 SQVTM and CDR2 ANQGSEA. V lost 5 bases, J lost 3 bases, and 14 bases lay in between. The CDR3 extends over 13 amino acids. The CDR3 region is CSVSYGTGYEQYF. CDR3 nucleotide sequence: TGCAGCGTTTCCTACGGGACTGGCTACGAGCAGTACTTC.

The V call is TRBV2, the J call TRBJ1-5; D is uncertain. V was cut by 7 bases and J by 7 bases, with 11 bases left in between. The germline gives CDR1 SNHLY, CDR2 FYNNEI. The CDR3 extends over 12 amino acids. CDR3 sequence: CASTRIGQPQHF. CDR3 nucleotide sequence: TGTGCCAGCACTAGGATCGGGCAGCCCCAGCATTTT.